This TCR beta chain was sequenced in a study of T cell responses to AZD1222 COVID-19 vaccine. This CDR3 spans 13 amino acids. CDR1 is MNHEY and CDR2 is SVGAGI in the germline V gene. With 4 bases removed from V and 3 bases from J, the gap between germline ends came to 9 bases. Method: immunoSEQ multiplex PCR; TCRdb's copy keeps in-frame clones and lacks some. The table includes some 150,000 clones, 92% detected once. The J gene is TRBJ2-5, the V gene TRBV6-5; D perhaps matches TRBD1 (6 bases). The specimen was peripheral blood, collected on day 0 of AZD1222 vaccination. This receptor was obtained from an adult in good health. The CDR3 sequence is CASSLGGEETQYF. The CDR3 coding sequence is TGTGCCAGCAGTTTAGGGGGTGAAGAGACCCAGTACTTC.